The T cell receptor beta chain described here comes from a study of T cell responses to AZD1222 COVID-19 vaccine. The study's findings and limits: Repertoire samples came only from after the peak T cell response. Donors were mostly white British, more females; clonal diversity possibly underestimated.

The data were produced by immunoSEQ multiplex PCR, yet TCRdb's version contains in-frame clones alone and is incomplete. The table shows approximately 140,000 clones, with about 90% occurring only once. V was trimmed by 5 bases and J by 8 bases, leaving 13 bases between them. The V gene's germline CDR1 is MGHDK and CDR2 SYGVNS. CDR3 length: 13 residues. With regard to this clone: The antigen is undetermined.

The chain links TRBV25-1 to TRBJ1-3; D not resolved. Material: peripheral blood, obtained 28 days after the second dose of the MenACWY control vaccine. The TCR sequence derives from an adult who received the MenACWY meningococcal vaccine as a control. This chain's CDR3 is CASSRQAGDTIYF. The DNA of the CDR3 is TGTGCCAGCAGTCGCCAGGCCGGAGACACCATATATTTT.